This T cell receptor beta chain was identified in a study of early T cells in non-severe SARS-CoV-2 infection. Study-level findings and limits: Anti-spike CD8 specificities were favored by VDJdb matching, whose results missed private and CD4 specificities.

As regards this clonotype: Its cognate antigen is unknown.

Germline CDR1 reads SGHRS; CDR2 reads YFSETQ. This CDR3 spans 16 amino acids. With 0 bases removed from V and 3 bases from J, the gap between germline ends came to 14 bases. Tagging with unique molecular identifiers was applied to individual cDNA molecules. From the 5' RACE reads, TCRdb called clonotypes with MiXCR, one entry per CDR3 protein. The sample gives about 66,000 distinct CDR3 sequences, about 13% of which show up once; roughly 8.3% is in the top ten. Sequenced material: whole blood. V and J are TRBV5-1 and TRBJ2-3, with D possibly being TRBD2 (6 bases). The receptor was isolated from an adult who was a healthcare worker with PCR-confirmed SARS-CoV-2 infection or an uninfected control (not recorded which). CDR3 residues: CASSLGDGGETDTQYF. CDR3 bases: TGCGCCAGCAGCTTGGGGGACGGCGGGGAAACAGATACGCAGTATTTT.